This T cell receptor beta chain is drawn from a study of OX40 agonist ivuxolimab in advanced cancers. As for the study in general: Ivuxolimab, an antibody that agonizes OX40 (CD134), was administered to the patients.

Assay: immunoSEQ multiplex PCR; the TCRdb copy retains only in-frame clones and omits some. Of 20,000 or so clones listed, approximately 70% are singletons. Broader study findings: Certain nonresponding patients likewise had low normalized T-cell clonal expansion. The average count of expanded clones was higher among CD8+ T cells than among CD4+.

A word on this clone: The antigen remains undetermined.

No patient had autoimmune disease or received systemic immunosuppression. Deletions cut 7 bases from V and 11 bases from J, with 17 bases between. CDR3 size: 12 residues. The germline V gene has CDR1 SNHLY and CDR2 FYNNEI. V and J are TRBV2 and TRBJ1-1; tentatively, D is TRBD1 (5 bases). The sequenced sample was CD4+ or CD8+ T cells sorted from blood, obtained in a trial of the OX40 agonist ivuxolimab. The receptor comes from an adult with an advanced solid tumor such as melanoma, head and neck, liver or kidney cancer. CDR3 sequence reads: CASTPTGTGAFF. DNA of the CDR3: TGTGCCAGCACGCCGACCGGGACCGGGGCTTTCTTT.